This TCR beta chain is drawn from a study of T cells in Graves' hyperthyroidism and ophthalmopathy (dated by TCRdb to about 2019). In terms of the full investigation: Peripheral blood was collected at initial diagnosis, before any treatment. A discovery cohort of roughly 100 patients, 43 with Graves' ophthalmopathy and 55 to 60 with stable Graves' hyperthyroidism, was used to find distinguishing TCR V-J signatures. Prospective prediction of ophthalmopathy was tested in an independent validation cohort of 18 to 20 hyperthyroidism patients and 17 patients who later progressed to ophthalmopathy. The roughly 100 discovery patients were randomly split 7:3 into training and test sets. Thyroid tissue and blood T-cell repertoires from about 6 Graves' hyperthyroidism patients were also compared in the study. Once sampling was done, hyperthyroidism patients were given methimazole at a starting dose of 30 mg daily, whereas ophthalmopathy patients were given high-dose intravenous methylprednisolone. TCR Vbeta CDR3 sequencing of fewer than 150 peripheral blood samples (approximately 44 ophthalmopathy, some 75 hyperthyroidism and roughly 17 progressor patients) is reported in the paper. What the work shows at the level of the full study, not this receptor alone: Blood samples also contained most of the expanded thyroid clonotypes (frequency above 0.001), which suggests that blood repertoires may reflect thyroid immune responses. Ophthalmopathy was separated from stable hyperthyroidism by a 13 V-J signature model, with around 90% sensitivity and 81% to 82% specificity obtained in cross-validation and 80%/75% obtained in testing. In validation, progression to ophthalmopathy was predicted by the model with 70.59% sensitivity and under 85% specificity, a median of about 6.4 months before onset. Sample size was not statistically predetermined, and investigators were not blinded to group allocation.

TCR beta CDR3 regions were amplified from RNA transcripts. A first-round RT-PCR of the TCR CDR3 used the HTBI primer set with the Qiagen OneStep RT-PCR kit. A second multiplex PCR round built the libraries, followed by size selection and purification. Sequencing of the libraries was done on an Illumina HiSeq2000 using paired-end 100 bp reads. As for the original processing: SOAPnuke was used to process the raw data, removing reads that contained adapters or uncalled bases, had a mean Phred below 15, or lacked an exact match to the constant primer or identifier. High-quality paired reads were merged with COPE v1.2.5, and unique nucleotide sequences were defined as clonotypes. Clonotypes were aligned to IMGT TRBV, TRBD and TRBJ reference segments using MiTCR v1.1. Analysis was restricted to V-J combinations with a frequency above 0.0001, which covered roughly 99% of repertoires. A TCS score was defined as the ratio of F50 (clonal expansion) to E x V (chaos), with BLOSUM62-based TCRdist applied between CDR3 peptides within each V-J. Welch's t-statistics and random forest reduced 450 to 600 V-J features to 10 to 15, which were used in a naive Bayes classifier (R e1071). The public reads were run again by TCRdb, first through fastp at Q25 and then through MiXCR, and only productive beta chains were kept. Each record represents a unique CDR3 protein, reported with the most common genes and DNA among its rows. What appears here as the V and J calls and clone size reflects TCRdb's work, not the paper's. Counted in this sample were 250,000 or so distinct CDR3 sequences; 13% to 15% of them appeared once. The top ten constitute under 35% of the sample.

Hyperthyroidism patients were newly diagnosed, had a disease duration of under 2 months, and were aged 18 to 65 years. Exclusion was applied to patients with uncontrolled infections, other autoimmune diseases, pregnancy or lactation. Diagnoses were based on clinical symptoms, serum thyroxine and TRAb, thyroid ultrasound and orbital computed tomography. Blood from progressor patients was drawn when they were first diagnosed with hyperthyroidism, before any ophthalmopathy symptoms appeared. PBMCs were isolated from about 9 ml of fresh peripheral blood by Ficoll-Paque density gradient centrifugation. Progressor patients were initially diagnosed with Graves' hyperthyroidism and developed ophthalmopathy during follow-up. Total RNA was extracted using Trizol reagent, and RNA quality was assessed on an Agilent 2100 Bioanalyzer. This clonotype has a count of ten or more. Its antigen remains unidentified. No much larger clone exists at a distance of one base, and base qualities are not known.

Inclusive of the bounding cysteine and phenylalanine, the CDR3 is 12 residues long. Only the CDR3 portion is preserved as DNA: 36 bases, with reading frame beginning at the first base. Relative to germline, V is 2 bases shorter and J is 10 bases shorter, with 11 bases between their ends. CDR1 ENHRY and CDR2 SYGVKD were looked up in the germline V gene. The receptor was derived from a woman aged 50 to 65 with Graves' hyperthyroidism that later progressed to Graves' ophthalmopathy. Input material: blood. This chain is built from TRBV10-3 and TRBJ1-1; the D gene identity is not certain. The CDR3 protein: CAISEDDLGAFF. The DNA sequence follows: TGTGCCATCAGTGAGGACGATTTGGGAGCTTTCTTT.